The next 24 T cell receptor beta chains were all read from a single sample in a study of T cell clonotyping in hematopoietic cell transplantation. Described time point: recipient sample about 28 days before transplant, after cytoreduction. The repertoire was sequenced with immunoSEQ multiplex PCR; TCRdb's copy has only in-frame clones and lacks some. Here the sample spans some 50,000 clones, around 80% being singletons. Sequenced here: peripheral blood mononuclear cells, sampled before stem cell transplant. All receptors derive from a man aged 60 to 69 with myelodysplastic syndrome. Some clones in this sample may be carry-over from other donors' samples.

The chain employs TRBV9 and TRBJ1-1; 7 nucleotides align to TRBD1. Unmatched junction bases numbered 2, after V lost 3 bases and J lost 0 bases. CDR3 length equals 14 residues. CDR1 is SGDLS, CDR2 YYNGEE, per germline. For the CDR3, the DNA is TGTGCCAGCAGCGCCGGACAGGTGAACACTGAAGCTTTCTTT. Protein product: CASSAGQVNTEAFF.

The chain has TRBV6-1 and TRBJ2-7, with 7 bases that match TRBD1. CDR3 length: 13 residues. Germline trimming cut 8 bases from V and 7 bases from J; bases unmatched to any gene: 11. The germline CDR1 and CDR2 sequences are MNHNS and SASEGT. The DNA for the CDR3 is TGTGCCAGCTTCCCCAGGGGGTCCCAGGAGCAGTACTTC. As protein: CASFPRGSQEQYF.

The CDR3 DNA reads as TGTGCCAGCGCAGGGGACAGGGAGTACCAAGAGACCCAGTACTTC. Its protein is CASAGDREYQETQYF. The genes are TRBV2 and TRBJ2-5; 9 positions agree with TRBD1. J lost 0 bases, V lost 8 bases, and 7 bases had no gene match. Germline CDR1 SNHLY, CDR2 FYNNEI. The CDR3 is made up of 15 amino acids.

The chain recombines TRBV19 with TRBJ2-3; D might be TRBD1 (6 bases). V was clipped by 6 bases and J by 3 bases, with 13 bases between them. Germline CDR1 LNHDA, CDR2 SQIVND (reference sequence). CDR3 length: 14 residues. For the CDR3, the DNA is TGTGCCAGTAGGAAACAGGGATATACAGATACGCAGTATTTT. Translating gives CASRKQGYTDTQYF.

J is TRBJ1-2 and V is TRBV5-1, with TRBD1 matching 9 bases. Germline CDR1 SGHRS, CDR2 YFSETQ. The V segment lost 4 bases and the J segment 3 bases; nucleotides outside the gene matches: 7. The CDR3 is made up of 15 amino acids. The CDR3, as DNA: TGCGCCAGCAGCACCCGGACAGGGGCTCACTATGGCTACACCTTC. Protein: CASSTRTGAHYGYTF.

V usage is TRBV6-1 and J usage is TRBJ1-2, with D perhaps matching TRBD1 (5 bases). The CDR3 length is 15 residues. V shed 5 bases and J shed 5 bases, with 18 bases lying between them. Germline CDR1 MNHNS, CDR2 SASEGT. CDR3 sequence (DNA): TGTGCCAGCAGTCGTCACACCGCCGGGGGTTATGGCTACACCTTC. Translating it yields CASSRHTAGGYGYTF.

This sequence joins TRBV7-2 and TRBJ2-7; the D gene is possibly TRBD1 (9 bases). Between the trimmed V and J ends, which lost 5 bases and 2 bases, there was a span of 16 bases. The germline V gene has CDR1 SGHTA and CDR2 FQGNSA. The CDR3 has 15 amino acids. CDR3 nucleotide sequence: TGTGCCAGCAGCGAGCGGGGGACAGGGCCCTACGAGCAGTACTTC. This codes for CASSERGTGPYEQYF.

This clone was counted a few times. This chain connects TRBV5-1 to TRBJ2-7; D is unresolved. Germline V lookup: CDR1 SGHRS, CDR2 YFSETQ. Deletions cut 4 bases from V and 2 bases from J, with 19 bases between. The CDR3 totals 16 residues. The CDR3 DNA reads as TGCGCCAGCAGCCTGCTCAAGGCTCCCCGGGCCTACGAGCAGTACTTC. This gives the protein CASSLLKAPRAYEQYF.

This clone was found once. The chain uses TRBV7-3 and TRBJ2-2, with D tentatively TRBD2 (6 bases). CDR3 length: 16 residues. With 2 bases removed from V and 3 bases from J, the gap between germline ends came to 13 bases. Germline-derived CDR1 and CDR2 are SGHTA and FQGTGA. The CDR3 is CASSLVSGEHTGELFF. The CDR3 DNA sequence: TGTGCCAGCAGCTTAGTCTCGGGGGAACACACCGGGGAGCTGTTTTTT.

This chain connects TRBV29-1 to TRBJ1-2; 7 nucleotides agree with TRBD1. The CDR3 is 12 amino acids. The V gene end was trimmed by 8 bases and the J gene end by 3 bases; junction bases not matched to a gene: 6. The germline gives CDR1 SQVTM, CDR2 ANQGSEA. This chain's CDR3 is CSFGTDYYGYTF. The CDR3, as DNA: TGCAGCTTCGGGACAGATTACTATGGCTACACCTTC. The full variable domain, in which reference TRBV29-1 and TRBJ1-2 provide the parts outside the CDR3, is SAVISQKPSRDICQRGTSLTIQCQVDSQVTMMFWYRQQPGQSLTLIATANQGSEATYESGFVIDKFPISRPNLTFSTLTVSNMSPEDSSIYLCSFGTDYYGYTFGSGTRLTVV.

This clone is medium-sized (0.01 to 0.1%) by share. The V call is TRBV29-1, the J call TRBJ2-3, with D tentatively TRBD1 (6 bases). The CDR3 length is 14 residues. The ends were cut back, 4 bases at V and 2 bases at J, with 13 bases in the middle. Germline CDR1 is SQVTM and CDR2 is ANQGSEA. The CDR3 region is CSVGVGGSTDTQYF. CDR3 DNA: TGCAGCGTTGGTGTTGGGGGCTCCACAGATACGCAGTATTTT.

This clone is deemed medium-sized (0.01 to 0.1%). The CDR3 sequence: CASRGQGGLYEQYF. The CDR3 DNA reads as TGTGCCAGCAGAGGACAGGGGGGACTCTACGAGCAGTACTTC. The chain uses TRBV11-2 and TRBJ2-7; 10 bases map to TRBD1. V shed 6 bases, J shed 3 bases, and the junction held 5 bases outside the gene matches. The CDR3 totals 14 residues. The germline CDR1 and CDR2 sequences are SGHAT and FQNNGV.

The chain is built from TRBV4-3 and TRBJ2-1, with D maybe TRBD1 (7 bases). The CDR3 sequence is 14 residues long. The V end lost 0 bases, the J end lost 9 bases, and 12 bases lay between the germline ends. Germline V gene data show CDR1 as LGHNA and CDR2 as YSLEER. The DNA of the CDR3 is TGCGCCAGCAGCCAAGACAGGGGGGTGTTTGAGCAGTTCTTC. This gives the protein CASSQDRGVFEQFF.

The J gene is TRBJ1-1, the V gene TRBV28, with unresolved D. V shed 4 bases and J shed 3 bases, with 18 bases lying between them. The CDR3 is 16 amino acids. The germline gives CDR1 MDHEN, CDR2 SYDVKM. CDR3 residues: CASSSPVWRRDTEAFF. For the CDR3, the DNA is TGTGCCAGCAGTTCCCCTGTTTGGCGGAGGGACACTGAAGCTTTCTTT.

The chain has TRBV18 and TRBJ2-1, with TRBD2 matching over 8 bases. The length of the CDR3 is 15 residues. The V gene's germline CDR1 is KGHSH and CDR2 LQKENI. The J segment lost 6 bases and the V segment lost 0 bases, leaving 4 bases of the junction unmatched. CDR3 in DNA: TGTGCCAGCTCACCACCTTCAGGACTAGCCAATGAGCAGTTCTTC. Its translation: CASSPPSGLANEQFF.

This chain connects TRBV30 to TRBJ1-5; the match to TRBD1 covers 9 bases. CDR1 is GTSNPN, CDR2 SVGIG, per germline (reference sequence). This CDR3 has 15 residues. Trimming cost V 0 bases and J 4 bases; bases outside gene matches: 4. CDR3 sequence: CAWSVTTGGNQPQHF. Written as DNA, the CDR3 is TGTGCCTGGAGTGTAACGACAGGGGGAAATCAGCCCCAGCATTTT.

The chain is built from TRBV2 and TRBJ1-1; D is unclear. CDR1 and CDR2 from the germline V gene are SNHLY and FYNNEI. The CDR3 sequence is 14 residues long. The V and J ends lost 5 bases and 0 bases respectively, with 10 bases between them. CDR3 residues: CASSRLRVNTEAFF. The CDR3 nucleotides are TGTGCCAGCAGTAGACTCAGAGTGAACACTGAAGCTTTCTTT. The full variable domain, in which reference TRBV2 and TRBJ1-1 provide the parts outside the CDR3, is EPEVTQTPSHQVTQMGQEVILRCVPISNHLYFYWYRQILGQKVEFLVSFYNNEISEKSEIFDDQFSVERPDGSNFTLKIRSTKLEDSAMYFCASSRLRVNTEAFFGQGTRLTVV.

The CDR3 loop is CASQRINYGYTF. The CDR3 nucleotides are TGTGCCAGCCAAAGGATCAACTATGGCTACACCTTC. The rearrangement links TRBV6-1 to TRBJ1-2; the D is unclear. The CDR3 consists of 12 residues. The V gene lost 8 bases and the J gene lost 2 bases, with 9 bases spanning the gap. CDR1 is MNHNS, CDR2 SASEGT, per germline.

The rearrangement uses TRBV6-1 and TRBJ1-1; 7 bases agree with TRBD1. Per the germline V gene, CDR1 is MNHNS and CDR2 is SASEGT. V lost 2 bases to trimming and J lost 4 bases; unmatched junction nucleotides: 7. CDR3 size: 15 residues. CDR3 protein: CASSERRGLSTEAFF. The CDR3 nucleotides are TGTGCCAGCAGTGAACGTAGGGGGCTAAGCACTGAAGCTTTCTTT.

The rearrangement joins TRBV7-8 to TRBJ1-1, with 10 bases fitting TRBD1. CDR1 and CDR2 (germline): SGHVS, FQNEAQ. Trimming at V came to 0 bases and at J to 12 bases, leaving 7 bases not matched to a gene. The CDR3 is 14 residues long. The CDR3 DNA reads TGTGCCAGCAGCTTAGCGGGACAGGGGACGGGGTCTTTCTTT. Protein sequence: CASSLAGQGTGSFF.

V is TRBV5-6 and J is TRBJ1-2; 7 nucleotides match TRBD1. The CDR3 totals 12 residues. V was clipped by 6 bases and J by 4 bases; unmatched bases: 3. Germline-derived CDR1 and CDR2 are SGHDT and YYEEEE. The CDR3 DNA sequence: TGTGCCAGCACCAGGGACAGCTATGGCTACACCTTC. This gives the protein CASTRDSYGYTF.

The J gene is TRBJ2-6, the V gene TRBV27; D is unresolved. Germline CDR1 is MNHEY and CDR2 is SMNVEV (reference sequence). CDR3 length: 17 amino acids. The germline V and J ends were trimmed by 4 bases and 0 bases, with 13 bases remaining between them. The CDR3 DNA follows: TGTGCCAGCAGTTCCCGTACGGCTACCTCTGGGGCCAACGTCCTGACTTTC. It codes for CASSSRTATSGANVLTF.

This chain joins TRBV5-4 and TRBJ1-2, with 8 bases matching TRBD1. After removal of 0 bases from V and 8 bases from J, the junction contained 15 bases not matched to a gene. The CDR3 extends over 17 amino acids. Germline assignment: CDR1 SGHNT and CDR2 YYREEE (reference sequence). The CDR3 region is CASSLALRGQARGGYTF. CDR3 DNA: TGTGCCAGCAGCTTGGCATTGAGGGGACAGGCTCGCGGGGGCTACACCTTC.

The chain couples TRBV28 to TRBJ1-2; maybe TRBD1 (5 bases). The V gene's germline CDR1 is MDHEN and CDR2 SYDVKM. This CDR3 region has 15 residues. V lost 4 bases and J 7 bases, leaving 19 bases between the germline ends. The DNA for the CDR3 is TGTGCCAGCAGTTACGGACAAACCCCCAATGTTGGCTACACCTTC. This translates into CASSYGQTPNVGYTF.